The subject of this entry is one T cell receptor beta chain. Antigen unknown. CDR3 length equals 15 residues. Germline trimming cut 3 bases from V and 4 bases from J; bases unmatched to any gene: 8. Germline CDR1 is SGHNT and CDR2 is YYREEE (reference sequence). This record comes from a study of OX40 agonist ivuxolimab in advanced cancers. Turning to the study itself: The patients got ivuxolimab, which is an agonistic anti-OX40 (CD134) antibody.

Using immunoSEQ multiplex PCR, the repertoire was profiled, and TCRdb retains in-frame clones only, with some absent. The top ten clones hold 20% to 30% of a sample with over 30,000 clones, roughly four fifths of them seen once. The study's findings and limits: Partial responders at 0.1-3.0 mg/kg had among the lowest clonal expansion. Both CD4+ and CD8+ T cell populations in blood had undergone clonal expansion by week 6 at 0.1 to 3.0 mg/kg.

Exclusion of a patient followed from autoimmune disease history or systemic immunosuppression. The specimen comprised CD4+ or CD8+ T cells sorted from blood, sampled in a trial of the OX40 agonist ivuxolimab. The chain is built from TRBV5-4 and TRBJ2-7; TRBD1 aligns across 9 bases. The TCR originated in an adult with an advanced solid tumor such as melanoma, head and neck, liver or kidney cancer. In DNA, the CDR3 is TGTGCCAGCAGCTCGGGACAGGGATCGCGATACGAGCAGTACTTC. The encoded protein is CASSSGQGSRYEQYF.